What follows is one T cell receptor beta chain and its context. This clone has a single count. Its antigen specificity is not known. Per-base quality was not reported, and no clone a single base away is much larger than it. From its cysteine to its phenylalanine, the CDR3 spans 13 amino acids. CDR3 DNA is the only sequence kept; it has 39 bases, read in frame from the first base. The CDR1 and CDR2 encoded by the germline V gene are SQVTM and ANQGSEA. The sample is drawn from a study of shared T cell receptors in the human thymus (dated by TCRdb to the early 2020s). With respect to the entire study: The study examined how the human thymus generates shared, self-reactive T-cell receptor alpha chains.

Receptors were amplified or captured by the immunoSEQ multiplex PCR assay. As stored in TCRdb, this immuneACCESS dataset retains in-frame rearrangements with V and J assigned. A fraction of the clones does not appear; measured against another copy, unresolved V genes explain less than half of the discrepancy, and the remainder lacks a known reason. The sample table shows about 610,000 clones, and 85% to 90% are seen once. The ten largest clones add up to 0.0095% to 0.011% of the sample. These records were also assigned to another study, of human thymus T cells. As the second paper documents: Immunologically healthy infants undergoing open corrective cardiac surgery for congenital heart defects in Finland were used as donors. The thymus tissue came from surgical resects taken out during corrective cardiac surgery. Usage of V and J gene segments appeared to be biased in both the thymic and the peripheral blood repertoires. Highly overlapping thymic TCR repertoires among unrelated individuals were reported in the related research. The study described the TCR alpha and beta repertoires in under 10 infant thymus samples and a few matching peripheral blood samples. Donor ages ranged from about 6 to 244 days, and the cohort comprised roughly six male and a couple of female infants. After being mechanically released from the tissue, thymocytes were kept at -70 degrees C in pellets of about 9.5-30 million cells. A QIAsymphony instrument was used to extract genomic DNA from the frozen cell pellets. The immunoSEQ multiplex PCR assay was used to amplify the TCRB and TCRAD loci from a standardized quantity of quality-controlled genomic DNA. The V(D)J region was spanned by amplicons of a length sufficient to cover the CDR3 and to identify V and J genes. Through the commercial immunoSEQ service, the amplicons were sequenced on an Illumina platform. Primer bias and sequencing errors were corrected as previously described, and TCRAD and TCRB definitions were based on the IMGT database. Repertoires were analysed with immunoSEQ Analyzer 3.0 and VDJTools, covering basic statistics, V/J segment usage, diversity estimates, rarefaction and pairwise overlap. Diversity was estimated with Chao1, ChaoE, Efron-Thisted, Shannon and inverse Simpson indices, and also on datasets down-sampled to the smallest sample. For repertoire overlap, CDR3 nucleotide sequence, V gene and J gene had to match strictly, and clustering was done by Jaccard-based multidimensional scaling. On average, about 730,000 unique TCRB clonotypes were obtained from thymus samples, compared with 65,000 to 90,000 from blood samples.

This TCR was recovered from a boy under three years old with a congenital heart defect. Donor details come from another sample of the same person, matched by shared clones. What was sequenced was thymocytes. The chain was built from TRBV29-1 and TRBJ2-5; 9 nucleotides in the junction match TRBD1. TRBJ2-7 matches the DNA end more closely, so the J call is doubtful. DNA sequence: TGCAGCGTTCCGGGACAGGGCCTCCACGAGCAGTACTTC. This gives the protein CSVPGQGLHEQYF.